This T cell receptor beta chain was captured by sequencing in a study of T cells after yellow fever vaccination. Study outcomes and limitations: In post-booster samples, most primary-vaccination clones reappeared (approximately 96% CD4, 88% CD8).

Per the germline V gene, CDR1 is SGHTA and CDR2 is FQGNSA. V dropped 4 bases and J dropped 6 bases, with 11 bases sitting between them. The CDR3 contains 13 residues. They built TCR cDNA with 5'RACE template switching, a step that put in a universal primer site and UMIs. TCRdb called the 5' RACE reads again in MiXCR, with one record for every CDR3 protein. The sample gives 300,000 to 350,000 distinct CDR3 sequences, less than 9.5% of which show up once; around 17% is in the top ten. This clonotype occurred many times. Its antigen is unidentified. The specimen comprised PBMCs, sampled more than 40 days after the first yellow fever vaccination. J is TRBJ2-3 and V is TRBV7-2, with unresolved D. The sequence derives from a man between 18 and 35 years old who received the YFV17D yellow fever vaccine. The CDR3 bases are TGTGCCAGCAGCTCAGCAAAGGCGGATACGCAGTATTTT. Its protein product is CASSSAKADTQYF.